The 13 T cell receptor beta chains presented below share a single source sample, sequenced in a study of cytomegalovirus exposure and HLA in healthy donors. The method was immunoSEQ multiplex PCR; TCRdb's version includes in-frame clones alone and lacks a portion of them. The sample includes 150,000 to 200,000 clones, 85% of them seen just once. Source material: PBMCs. These receptors were obtained from a man between 18 and 29 years old in good health and CMV-seropositive.

The chain recombines TRBV5-1 with TRBJ2-7, with 8 bases identical to TRBD2. Germline-derived CDR1 and CDR2 are SGHRS and YFSETQ. With V trimmed by 3 bases and J by 7 bases, 9 bases remained unmatched. The length of the CDR3 is 14 residues. CDR3 sequence reads: CASSSTSGGLEQYF. The CDR3 nucleotides are TGCGCCAGCAGCTCAACAAGCGGGGGTCTTGAGCAGTACTTC.

The J gene is TRBJ2-7, the V gene TRBV25-1, with D possibly matching TRBD2 (6 bases). Trimming removed 3 bases from V and 5 bases from J, with 11 bases in between. In germline, CDR1 is MGHDK, CDR2 SYGVNS. CDR3 length equals 13 residues. CDR3 nucleotides: TGTGCCAGCAGTGAGGAGGGTCTCGACGAGCAGTACTTC. Protein product: CASSEEGLDEQYF.

This chain links TRBV27 with TRBJ1-5; D is unclear. The CDR3 length is 17 residues. V lost 3 bases, J lost 2 bases, and 17 bases lay in between. Germline V gene lookup returns CDR1 MNHEY and CDR2 SMNVEV (reference sequence). As DNA, the CDR3 is TGTGCCAGCAGTTTTACCTTGCCGGGTATGGGCAATCAGCCCCAGCATTTT. The encoded protein is CASSFTLPGMGNQPQHF.

The V gene is TRBV11-2, the J gene TRBJ2-7, with D perhaps matching TRBD1 (5 bases). The CDR3 extends over 14 amino acids. With 1 base removed from V and 0 bases from J, the gap between germline ends came to 7 bases. Germline V gene lookup returns CDR1 SGHAT and CDR2 FQNNGV. The CDR3 reads CASSLGGTSYEQYF. The CDR3 coding sequence is TGTGCCAGCAGCTTAGGGGGCACCTCCTACGAGCAGTACTTC.

This clone was recorded a few times. The V and J genes are TRBV5-1 and TRBJ1-2; 7 bases map to TRBD1. Germline lookup yields CDR1 SGHRS and CDR2 YFSETQ. This CDR3 contains 13 residues. The V and J ends lost 7 bases and 3 bases, in that order; junction bases with no gene match: 6. The CDR3 is CASGTGTDYGYTF. For the CDR3, the DNA is TGCGCCAGCGGAACCGGGACAGACTATGGCTACACCTTC.

The V gene is TRBV12-1, the J gene TRBJ1-3. TRBV12-1 is described as a pseudogene. The CDR3 consists of 13 residues. The CDR3 nucleotides read TGTGCCAGCAGCTCGGGTCCAGCAGACACCATATATTTT. This codes for CASSSGPADTIYF.

The rearrangement links TRBV10-1 to TRBJ2-7; 9 bases line up with TRBD1. The V and J ends lost 2 bases and 5 bases, in that order; junction bases with no gene match: 7. CDR3 size: 15 residues. Germline values: CDR1 WNHNN, CDR2 SYGVQD (reference sequence). CDR3 loop: CASSEPGTGMNEQYF. The DNA for the CDR3 is TGCGCCAGCAGTGAGCCCGGGACAGGGATGAACGAGCAGTACTTC.

Ten or more counts support this clone. The gene calls are TRBV9 and TRBJ1-6; 9 bases map to TRBD1. J lost 8 bases, V lost 0 bases, and 0 bases had no gene match. Germline CDR1 reads SGDLS; CDR2 reads YYNGEE. This CDR3 spans 14 amino acids. In DNA, the CDR3 is TGTGCCAGCAGCGTAGGGACAGGGGATTCACCCCTCCACTTT. This sequence encodes CASSVGTGDSPLHF.

The CDR3 nucleotides read TGTGCCAGCAGCTCGGTAGCGGTCCAAGAGACCCAGTACTTC. It encodes CASSSVAVQETQYF. The chain has TRBV7-9 and TRBJ2-5, with D tentatively TRBD2 (6 bases). The CDR3 is 14 amino acids. The V end was cut by 4 bases, the J end by 1 base, with 10 bases between. The germline V gene encodes CDR1 SEHNR and CDR2 FQNEAQ (reference sequence). The full variable domain, completed using reference TRBV7-9 and TRBJ2-5, is DTGVSQNPRHKITKRGQNVTFRCDPISEHNRLYWYRQTLGQGPEFLTYFQNEAQLEKSRLLSDRFSAERPKGSFSTLEIQRTEQGDSAMYLCASSSVAVQETQYFGPGTRLLVL.

The rearrangement joins TRBV21-1 to TRBJ1-6; TRBD1 reflects the table's D call only, with no check against the DNA. TRBV21-1 is flagged as a pseudogene. The CDR3 consists of 15 residues. The CDR3 DNA reads as TGTGCCAGCAGCAAAAGGACAGTCTATAATTCACCCCTCCACTTT. The encoded protein is CASSKRTVYNSPLHF.

This chain uses TRBV11-2 with TRBJ2-5; D remains ambiguous. V was pared by 6 bases and J by 1 base, with 9 bases between. The CDR3 totals 13 residues. Germline-derived CDR1 and CDR2 are SGHAT and FQNNGV. The CDR3 bases are TGTGCCAGCAGGACTGCGCCCCAAGAGACCCAGTACTTC. Translating it yields CASRTAPQETQYF.

The chain joins TRBV29-1 to TRBJ2-4, with 8 bases lining up with TRBD1. Germline assignment: CDR1 SQVTM and CDR2 ANQGSEA. The CDR3 totals 14 residues. The V gene end was trimmed by 4 bases and the J gene end by 8 bases; junction bases not matched to a gene: 10. DNA for the CDR3: TGCAGCGTTGTAAGGACAGGGATGGGCGACATTCAGTACTTC. This translates into CSVVRTGMGDIQYF. The whole variable domain, filled in from reference TRBV29-1 and TRBJ2-4, reads SAVISQKPSRDICQRGTSLTIQCQVDSQVTMMFWYRQQPGQSLTLIATANQGSEATYESGFVIDKFPISRPNLTFSTLTVSNMSPEDSSIYLCSVVRTGMGDIQYFGAGTRLSVL.

This chain links TRBV4-1 with TRBJ1-1; TRBD1 might be the D (5 bases). Germline V lookup: CDR1 MGHRA, CDR2 YSYEKL. The CDR3 spans 13 residues. The V end lost 0 bases, the J end lost 7 bases, and 9 bases lay between the germline ends. The CDR3 is CASSQDREGEAFF. The CDR3 DNA is TGCGCCAGCAGCCAAGACAGGGAGGGTGAAGCTTTCTTT.